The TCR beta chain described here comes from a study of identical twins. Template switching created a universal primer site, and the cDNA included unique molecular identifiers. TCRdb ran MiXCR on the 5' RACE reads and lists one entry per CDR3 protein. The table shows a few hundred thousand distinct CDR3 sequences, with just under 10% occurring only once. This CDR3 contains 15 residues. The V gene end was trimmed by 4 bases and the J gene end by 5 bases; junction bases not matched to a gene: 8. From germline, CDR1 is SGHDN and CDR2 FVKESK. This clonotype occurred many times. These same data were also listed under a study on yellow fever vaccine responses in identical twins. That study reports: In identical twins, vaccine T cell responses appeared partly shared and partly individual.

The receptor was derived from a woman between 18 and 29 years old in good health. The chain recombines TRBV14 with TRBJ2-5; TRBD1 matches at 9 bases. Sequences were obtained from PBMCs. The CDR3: CASSLRTGAMETQYF. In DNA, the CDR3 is TGTGCCAGCAGCCTGAGGACAGGGGCAATGGAGACCCAGTACTTC.